This entry is about one T cell receptor beta chain. The protocol was immunoSEQ multiplex PCR, while the TCRdb copy is restricted to in-frame clones and leaves out a portion. The profile shows under 300,000 clones, around 90% of them singletons. CDR1 and CDR2 from the germline V gene are LGHNT and FRNRAP. The CDR3 extends over 11 amino acids. V was cut by 3 bases and J by 7 bases, with 6 bases left in between. This entry comes from a study of blood T cell repertoires in COVID-19. Study-wide context: Sites in the United States, Italy and Spain provided acute and convalescent COVID-19 samples. Sample material is recorded as cDNA or gDNA derived from T cells, B-cell-depleted T cells, or PBMCs.

This clonotype was obtained from a woman younger than 30 who had recovered from COVID-19. The sequenced material came from PBMCs or T cells enriched from blood (not recorded which). The rearrangement uses TRBV12-5 and TRBJ1-1; D unclear. Here the CDR3 DNA reads TGTGCTAGTGGTTTTAGAGATGAAGCTTTCTTT. The encoded protein is CASGFRDEAFF.